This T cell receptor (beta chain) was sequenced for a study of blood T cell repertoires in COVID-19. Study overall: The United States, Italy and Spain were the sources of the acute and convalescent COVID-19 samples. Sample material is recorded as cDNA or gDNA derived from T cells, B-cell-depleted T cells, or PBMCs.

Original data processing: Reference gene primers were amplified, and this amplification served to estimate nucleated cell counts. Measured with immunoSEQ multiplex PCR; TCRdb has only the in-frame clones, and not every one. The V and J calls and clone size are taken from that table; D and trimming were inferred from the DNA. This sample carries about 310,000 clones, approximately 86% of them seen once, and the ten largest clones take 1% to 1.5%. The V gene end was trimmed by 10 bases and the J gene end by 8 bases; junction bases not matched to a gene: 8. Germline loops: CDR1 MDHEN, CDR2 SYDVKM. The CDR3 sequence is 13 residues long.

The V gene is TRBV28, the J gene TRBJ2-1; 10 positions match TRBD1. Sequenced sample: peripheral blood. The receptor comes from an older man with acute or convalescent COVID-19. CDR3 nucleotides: TGTGCCAATCGGGACAGGGGTTCGTATGAGCAGTTCTTC. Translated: CANRDRGSYEQFF.